These 18 T cell receptor beta chains came from one sample sequenced in a study of blood T cell repertoires in COVID-19 (dated by TCRdb to about 2020). The library was prepared using the immunoSEQ multiplex PCR assay. This is the immuneACCESS table as TCRdb keeps it, with only in-frame sequences that have V and J called. A part of the clones is gone; compared with another copy, unresolved V genes explain less than half, and the rest is unexplained. The sample contains 25,000 to 35,000 clones, around 89% of them found a single time. The leading ten clones occupy more than 9% of the sample. The sample consisted of peripheral blood. Source of these receptors: a human donor in a cohort sampled during active COVID-19.

The chain recombines TRBV4-2 with TRBJ1-1; D unclear. V was clipped by 1 base and J by 4 bases, with 10 bases between them. The CDR3 totals 14 residues. Germline lookup yields CDR1 LGHNA and CDR2 YNFKEQ. CDR3: CASSQVGTGTEAFF. The CDR3 DNA sequence: TGTGCCAGCAGCCAAGTGGGCACCGGCACTGAAGCTTTCTTT.

The CDR3, as DNA: TGTGCCAGCTCACCTCAGGGGGCTGTCACTGAAGCTTTCTTT. Translation: CASSPQGAVTEAFF. The rearrangement joins TRBV18 to TRBJ1-1, with 8 bases lining up with TRBD1. The CDR3 covers 14 residues. Trimming took 3 bases from V and 4 from J; bases not matched to a gene: 4. CDR1 and CDR2 from the germline V gene are KGHSH and LQKENI. Full variable domain (outside the CDR3, taken from reference TRBV18 and TRBJ1-1): NAGVMQNPRHLVRRRGQEARLRCSPMKGHSHVYWYRQLPEEGLKFMVYLQKENIIDESGMPKERFSAEFPKEGPSILRIQQVVRGDSAAYFCASSPQGAVTEAFFGQGTRLTVV.

V is TRBV7-9 and J is TRBJ2-1; TRBD1 agrees at 9 bases. CDR3 length: 15 amino acids. The germline V gene encodes CDR1 SEHNR and CDR2 FQNEAQ (reference sequence). V gave up 1 base and J gave up 5 bases; unmatched junction bases: 3. In nucleotides, the CDR3 is TGTGCCAGCAGCTTAGTCAGGACAGGGGACAATGAGCAGTTCTTC. Its protein is CASSLVRTGDNEQFF.

This chain connects TRBV6-2 or TRBV6-3 to TRBJ2-3, with TRBD2 matching 9 bases. Trimming took 4 bases from V and 4 from J; bases not matched to a gene: 6. The CDR3 extends over 15 amino acids. Germline V CDR1 and CDR2: MNHEY, SVGEGT. The CDR3 nucleotides are TGTGCCAGCAGTTTAGGGCGGGGGGGCGCAGATACGCAGTATTTT. Protein sequence: CASSLGRGGADTQYF.

This chain joins TRBV21-1 and TRBJ1-6; the table's D gene call, TRBD1, was not cross checked with the DNA. TRBV21-1 is annotated as a pseudogene. The CDR3 sequence is 16 residues long. CDR3 DNA sequence: TGTGCCAGCAGCAACCTATTGCAGGCGCTTAATTCACCCCTCCACTTT. Translated, it gives CASSNLLQALNSPLHF.

This sequence joins TRBV2 and TRBJ2-7; maybe TRBD2 (7 bases). Germline lookup yields CDR1 SNHLY and CDR2 FYNNEI. V was cut by 4 bases and J by 0 bases, with 16 bases left in between. The CDR3 has 16 amino acids. For the CDR3, the DNA is TGTGCCAGCAGTGGTTTGGGGGGGGCCAGCTCCTACGAGCAGTACTTC. Its protein is CASSGLGGASSYEQYF.

The rearrangement uses TRBV7-9 and TRBJ1-1; 10 positions agree with TRBD1. The CDR3 sequence is 17 residues long. The trim removed 4 bases at V and 1 base at J, leaving 9 bases unmatched. Germline V lookup: CDR1 SEHNR, CDR2 FQNEAQ (reference sequence). The CDR3 protein is CASSSRGQGSRNTEAFF. The CDR3 coding sequence is TGTGCCAGCAGCTCGAGGGGACAGGGGAGTCGGAACACTGAAGCTTTCTTT. The complete variable domain, with remaining parts taken from reference TRBV7-9 and TRBJ1-1, reads DTGVSQNPRHKITKRGQNVTFRCDPISEHNRLYWYRQTLGQGPEFLTYFQNEAQLEKSRLLSDRFSAERPKGSFSTLEIQRTEQGDSAMYLCASSSRGQGSRNTEAFFGQGTRLTVV.

The gene calls are TRBV9 and TRBJ2-2, with a tentative D call TRBD1 (6 bases). CDR1 and CDR2 from the germline V gene are SGDLS and YYNGEE. The CDR3 runs to 15 residues. V lost 4 bases to trimming and J lost 5 bases, with 15 bases between them. The CDR3 coding sequence is TGTGCCAGCAGCCCCACGGACAGACCGACCGGGGAGCTGTTTTTT. Protein: CASSPTDRPTGELFF. The full variable domain, in which reference TRBV9 and TRBJ2-2 provide the parts outside the CDR3, is DSGVTQTPKHLITATGQRVTLRCSPRSGDLSVYWYQQSLDQGLQFLIQYYNGEERAKGNILERFSAQQFPDLHSELNLSSLELGDSALYFCASSPTDRPTGELFFGEGSRLTVL.

The chain has TRBV6-1 and TRBJ1-5; 8 positions match TRBD1. The V segment lost 4 bases and the J segment 4 bases; nucleotides outside the gene matches: 9. Germline loops: CDR1 MNHNS, CDR2 SASEGT. CDR3 length equals 16 residues. The CDR3 DNA is TGTGCCAGCAGTGCTATAATGGGGGACAGGAATCAGCCCCAGCATTTT. As protein: CASSAIMGDRNQPQHF.

V gene TRBV18 combines with J gene TRBJ1-6; TRBD1 matches at 7 bases. V trimming: 6 bases; J trimming: 7 bases; junction bases outside the gene matches: 6. The CDR3 runs 14 residues. Germline V lookup: CDR1 KGHSH, CDR2 LQKENI. CDR3 nucleotide sequence: TGTGCCAGCTCCCCGGGCAGGGGGAATTCACCCCTCCACTTT. This translates into CASSPGRGNSPLHF.

This clone has only a few counts. The germline gene is not matched at one end of the junction; a read error may be the cause. The CDR3 here is CARTSEHRGAVF. The CDR3 nucleotides are TGCGCCAGGACTAGCGAACACCGGGGAGCTGTTTTT. This chain links TRBV5-1 with TRBJ2-2; 8 bases map to TRBD2. The CDR3 spans 12 residues. From germline, CDR1 is SGHRS and CDR2 YFSETQ.

The V call is TRBV5-1, the J call TRBJ2-7; 7 bases line up with TRBD1. The V gene's germline CDR1 is SGHRS and CDR2 YFSETQ. The J segment lost 0 bases and the V segment lost 4 bases, leaving 7 bases of the junction unmatched. The CDR3 is made up of 15 amino acids. CDR3 DNA: TGCGCCAGCAGCGGGGGACAGACCCACTCCTACGAGCAGTACTTC. This codes for CASSGGQTHSYEQYF.

The V gene is TRBV28, the J gene TRBJ2-7; D is undetermined. CDR1 is MDHEN, CDR2 SYDVKM, per germline. Trimming removed 5 bases from V and 6 bases from J, with 11 bases in between. This CDR3 is 12 amino acids long. CDR3 in amino acids: CASSPRRVEQYF. The DNA of the CDR3 is TGTGCCAGCAGTCCCCGCCGGGTCGAGCAGTACTTC.

A few counts support this clone. The chain combines TRBV6-4 with TRBJ2-1, with TRBD1 as a possible D gene (6 bases). Trimming took off 2 bases at V and 4 bases at J, with 18 bases between the two ends. The CDR3 contains 17 residues. CDR1 MRHNA and CDR2 SNTAGT come from the germline V gene. In DNA, the CDR3 is TGTGCCAGCAGTGACCCCGGGACAACTTTTATGTACAATGAGCAGTTCTTC. Translating it yields CASSDPGTTFMYNEQFF.

The rearrangement uses TRBV7-6 and TRBJ2-5, with a possible D match to TRBD2 (6 bases). V was clipped by 8 bases and J by 0 bases, with 13 bases between them. The CDR3 covers 14 residues. The germline gives CDR1 SGHVS, CDR2 FNYEAQ. CDR3 protein: CASSAGRYQETQYF. The CDR3 DNA reads TGTGCCAGCTCGGCGGGGAGGTACCAAGAGACCCAGTACTTC.

The chain uses TRBV7-8 and TRBJ2-7; TRBD2 matches 9 bases. Germline V CDR1 and CDR2: SGHVS, FQNEAQ. V shed 3 bases and J 5 bases; nucleotides not matched to a gene: 11. This CDR3 has 16 residues. The CDR3 nucleotides are TGTGCCAGCAGCTTGGCGGGGGGGTTGGGCCTCCACGAGCAGTACTTC. Encoded protein: CASSLAGGLGLHEQYF.

The V and J genes are TRBV6-5 and TRBJ2-7, with 9 bases matching TRBD2. From germline, CDR1 is MNHEY and CDR2 SVGAGI. The CDR3 sequence is 12 residues long. Trimming took 8 bases from V and 2 from J; bases not matched to a gene: 1. In DNA form, the CDR3 reads TGTGCCAGCCGCGGGGGGGCCTACGAGCAGTACTTC. It specifies CASRGGAYEQYF.

This rearrangement joins TRBV5-6 to TRBJ1-2; 10 nucleotides agree with TRBD1. The germline V gene has CDR1 SGHDT and CDR2 YYEEEE. With V trimmed by 4 bases and J by 5 bases, 8 bases remained unmatched. The CDR3 spans 15 residues. The CDR3 loop reads CASSPRTGGGYGYTF. CDR3 coding DNA: TGTGCCAGCAGCCCTCGGACAGGGGGAGGGTATGGCTACACCTTC.